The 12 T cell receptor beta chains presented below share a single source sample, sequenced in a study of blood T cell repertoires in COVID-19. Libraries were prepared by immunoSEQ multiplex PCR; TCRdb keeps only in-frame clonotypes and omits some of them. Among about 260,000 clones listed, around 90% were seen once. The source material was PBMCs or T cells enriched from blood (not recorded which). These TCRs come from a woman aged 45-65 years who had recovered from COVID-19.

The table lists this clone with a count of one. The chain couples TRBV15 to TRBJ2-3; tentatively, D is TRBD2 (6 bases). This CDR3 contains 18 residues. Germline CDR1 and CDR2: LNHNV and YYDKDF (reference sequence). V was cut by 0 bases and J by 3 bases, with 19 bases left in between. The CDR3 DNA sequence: TGTGCCACCAGCAGAGATCGGGAGCGAGTCGGCGGGACAGATACGCAGTATTTT. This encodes CATSRDRERVGGTDTQYF. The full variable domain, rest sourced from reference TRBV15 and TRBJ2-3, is DAMVIQNPRYQVTQFGKPVTLSCSQTLNHNVMYWYQQKSSQAPKLLFHYYDKDFNNEADTPDNFQSRRPNTSFCFLDIRSPGLGDTAMYLCATSRDRERVGGTDTQYFGPGTRLTVL.

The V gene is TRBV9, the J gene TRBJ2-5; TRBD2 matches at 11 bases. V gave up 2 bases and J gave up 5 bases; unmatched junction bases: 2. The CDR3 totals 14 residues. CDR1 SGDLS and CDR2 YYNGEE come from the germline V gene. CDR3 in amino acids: CASSVLAGGETQYF. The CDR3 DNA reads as TGTGCCAGCAGCGTTCTAGCGGGGGGTGAGACCCAGTACTTC.

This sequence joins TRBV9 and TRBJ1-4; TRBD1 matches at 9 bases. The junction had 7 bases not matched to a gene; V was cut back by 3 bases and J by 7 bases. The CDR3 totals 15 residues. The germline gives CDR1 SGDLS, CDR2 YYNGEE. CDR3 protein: CASSADRGRREKLFF. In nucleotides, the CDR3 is TGTGCCAGCAGCGCGGACAGGGGTCGACGTGAAAAACTGTTTTTT.

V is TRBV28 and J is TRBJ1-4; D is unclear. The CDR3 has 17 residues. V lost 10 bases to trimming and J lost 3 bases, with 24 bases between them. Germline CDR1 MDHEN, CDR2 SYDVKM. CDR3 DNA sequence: TGTGCCACCAGCAGAGCAGGCAGTGGGTATTCTAATGAAAAACTGTTTTTT. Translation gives CATSRAGSGYSNEKLFF.

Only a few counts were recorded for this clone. The CDR3 reads CASSFTSGEPNSPLHF. The CDR3 DNA is TGTGCCAGCAGCTTCACGTCGGGGGAACCCAATTCACCCCTCCACTTT. The gene calls are TRBV4-2 and TRBJ1-6; a possible D gene is TRBD1 (5 bases). The V gene's germline CDR1 is LGHNA and CDR2 YNFKEQ. V was pared by 5 bases and J by 7 bases, with 18 bases between. This CDR3 comprises 16 residues.

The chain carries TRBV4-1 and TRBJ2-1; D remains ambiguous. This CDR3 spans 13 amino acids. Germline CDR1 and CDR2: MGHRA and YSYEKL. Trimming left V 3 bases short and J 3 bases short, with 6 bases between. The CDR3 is CASSHPNYNEQFF. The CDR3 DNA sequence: TGCGCCAGCAGCCACCCCAACTACAATGAGCAGTTCTTC.

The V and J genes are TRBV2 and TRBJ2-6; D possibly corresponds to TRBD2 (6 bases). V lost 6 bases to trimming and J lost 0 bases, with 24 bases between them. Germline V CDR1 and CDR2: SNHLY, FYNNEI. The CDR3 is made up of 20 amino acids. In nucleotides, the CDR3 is TGTGCCAGCAGCCAAAGCCCCTCGGGGGTTAGACGCTCTGGGGCCAACGTCCTGACTTTC. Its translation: CASSQSPSGVRRSGANVLTF. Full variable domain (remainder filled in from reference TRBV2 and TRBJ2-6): EPEVTQTPSHQVTQMGQEVILRCVPISNHLYFYWYRQILGQKVEFLVSFYNNEISEKSEIFDDQFSVERPDGSNFTLKIRSTKLEDSAMYFCASSQSPSGVRRSGANVLTFGAGSRLTVL.

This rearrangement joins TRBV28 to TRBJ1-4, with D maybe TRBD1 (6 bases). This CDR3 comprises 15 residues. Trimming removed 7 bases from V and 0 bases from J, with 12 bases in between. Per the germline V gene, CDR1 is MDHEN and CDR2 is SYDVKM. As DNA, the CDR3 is TGTGCCAGCACCCCTGGGGGCGCAACTAATGAAAAACTGTTTTTT. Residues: CASTPGGATNEKLFF.

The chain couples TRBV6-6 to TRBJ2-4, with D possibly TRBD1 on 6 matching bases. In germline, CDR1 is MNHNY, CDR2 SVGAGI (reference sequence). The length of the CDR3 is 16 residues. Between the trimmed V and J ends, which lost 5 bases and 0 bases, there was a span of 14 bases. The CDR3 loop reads CASSPWTALAKNIQYF. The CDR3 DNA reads TGTGCCAGCAGTCCCTGGACAGCTCTAGCCAAAAACATTCAGTACTTC.

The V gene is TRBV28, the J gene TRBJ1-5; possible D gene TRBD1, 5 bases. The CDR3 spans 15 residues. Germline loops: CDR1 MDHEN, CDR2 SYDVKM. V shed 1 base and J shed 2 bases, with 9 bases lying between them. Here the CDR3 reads CASSLYRRGNQPQHF. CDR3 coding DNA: TGTGCCAGCAGTTTATACAGGAGGGGCAATCAGCCCCAGCATTTT.

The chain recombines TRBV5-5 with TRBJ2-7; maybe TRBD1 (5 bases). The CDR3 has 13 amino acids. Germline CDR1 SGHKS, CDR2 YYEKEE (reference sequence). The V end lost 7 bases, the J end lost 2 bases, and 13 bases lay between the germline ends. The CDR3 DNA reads TGTGCCAGCGGACACCGGGCGACCTACGAGCAGTACTTC. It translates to CASGHRATYEQYF.

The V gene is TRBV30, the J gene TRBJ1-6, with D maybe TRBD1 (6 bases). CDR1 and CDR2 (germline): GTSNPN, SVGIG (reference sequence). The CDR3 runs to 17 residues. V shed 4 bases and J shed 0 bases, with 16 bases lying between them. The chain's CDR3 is CAWNRPNRDSYNSPLHF. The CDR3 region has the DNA TGTGCCTGGAACAGACCAAACAGGGACTCCTATAATTCACCCCTCCACTTT.